This T cell receptor (beta chain) was retrieved from a study of cytomegalovirus exposure and HLA in healthy donors. PCR amplification relied on 60 Vbeta primers (plus 13 Jbeta primers). The data were produced by immunoSEQ multiplex PCR, yet TCRdb's version contains in-frame clones alone and is incomplete. Its table lists 80,000 or so clones. V lost 8 bases, J lost 5 bases, and 14 bases stayed unmatched. Germline V gene lookup returns CDR1 GTSNPN and CDR2 SVGIG (reference sequence). The CDR3 has 15 amino acids. Whole-study findings and limits: The majority of CMV-associated TCR beta chains were reported as apparently HLA-restricted in a later analysis. In a later analysis, donors in an Asian-associated ancestry cluster reportedly had fewer N-insertions in productive TCRs than the cohort mean.

Nominal health characterized the donors when sampled, though unrecorded immune exposures were likely. Concerning this clone itself: The antigen remains undetermined.

The gene calls are TRBV30 and TRBJ1-1, with 10 bases matching TRBD1. Material for sequencing was PBMCs. The sequence came from a woman aged 25 to 45 in good health and CMV-seronegative. The CDR3 protein is CAGTSIGTGVTEAFF. The CDR3 DNA is TGTGCCGGGACCTCCATCGGGACAGGGGTTACTGAAGCTTTCTTT.